These 26 T cell receptor beta chains were sequenced from one sample in a study of blood T cell repertoires in COVID-19. Profiling relied on immunoSEQ multiplex PCR, and the TCRdb table lists in-frame clones only, not all of them. The sample shows approximately 200,000 clones, approximately 90% of them seen only once. Sequencing was carried out using PBMCs or T cells enriched from blood (not recorded which). The receptor source for this set is a man aged 30 to 45 who had recovered from COVID-19.

The chain has TRBV6-5 and TRBJ1-4, with D possibly TRBD1 on 6 matching bases. Trimming pared 6 bases from V and 3 bases from J, leaving 11 bases between. This CDR3 contains 14 residues. From germline, CDR1 is MNHEY and CDR2 SVGAGI. DNA of the CDR3: TGTGCCAGCAGGCGGACAGAAGCTAATGAAAAACTGTTTTTT. Protein sequence: CASRRTEANEKLFF.

The V gene is TRBV24-1, the J gene TRBJ2-1; 7 nucleotides line up with TRBD2. Germline lookup yields CDR1 KGHDR and CDR2 SFDVKD. The CDR3 extends over 15 amino acids. Losses at the gene ends were 3 bases for V and 7 bases for J; bases not matched to a gene: 8. In nucleotides, the CDR3 is TGTGCCACCAGTGATCGGGAGGTGTTTATTAATGAGCAGTTCTTC. Translation: CATSDREVFINEQFF.

The chain links TRBV5-1 to TRBJ2-7; D is uncertain. The V end was cut by 0 bases, the J end by 3 bases, with 4 bases between. CDR3 length: 12 residues. Germline V lookup: CDR1 SGHRS, CDR2 YFSETQ. The CDR3 region has the DNA TGCGCCAGCAGCTTGGAACTCTACGAGCAGTACTTC. This sequence encodes CASSLELYEQYF.

The chain employs TRBV7-2 and TRBJ1-3; 7 nucleotides align to TRBD1. CDR3 length equals 16 residues. The germline V gene has CDR1 SGHTA and CDR2 FQGNSA. J lost 1 base, V lost 5 bases, and 8 bases had no gene match. This CDR3 reads CASSILRTGSGNTIYF. CDR3 nucleotides: TGTGCCAGCAGCATTTTAAGGACAGGTTCTGGAAACACCATATATTTT.

The J gene is TRBJ1-5, the V gene TRBV7-9; the match to TRBD1 covers 7 bases. Germline CDR1 is SEHNR and CDR2 is FQNEAQ (reference sequence). The trim removed 4 bases at V and 6 bases at J, leaving 12 bases unmatched. CDR3 length: 16 amino acids. The CDR3 DNA sequence: TGTGCCAGCAGCTCCAACCAACAGGGGATTCTTCAGCCCCAGCATTTT. Translation gives CASSSNQQGILQPQHF.

This chain uses TRBV19 with TRBJ1-2, with a weak D call TRBD1 (5 bases). V was shortened by 5 bases and J by 5 bases, with 6 bases between the two germline ends. The CDR3 loop spans 11 amino acids. Looked up from germline, CDR1 is LNHDA and CDR2 is SQIVND (reference sequence). CDR3 loop: CASSGGYGYTF. The CDR3 bases are TGTGCCAGTAGTGGGGGGTATGGCTACACCTTC. Full variable domain (remainder filled in from reference TRBV19 and TRBJ1-2): DGGITQSPKYLFRKEGQNVTLSCEQNLNHDAMYWYRQDPGQGLRLIYYSQIVNDFQKGDIAEGYSVSREKKESFPLTVTSAQKNPTAFYLCASSGGYGYTFGSGTRLTVV.

The J gene is TRBJ2-2, the V gene TRBV12-5, with 8 positions matching TRBD2. Trimming took 9 bases from V and 0 from J; bases not matched to a gene: 9. The CDR3 is 16 amino acids. Looked up from germline, CDR1 is LGHNT and CDR2 is FRNRAP. The CDR3 nucleotides read TGTGCTAGCTCCCCAAGACTAGCGACGAACACCGGGGAGCTGTTTTTT. Translating it yields CASSPRLATNTGELFF.

This rearrangement joins TRBV6-2 or TRBV6-3 to TRBJ2-3, with 8 bases aligning to TRBD2. Germline CDR1 and CDR2: MNHEY and SVGEGT. Losses at the gene ends were 2 bases for V and 3 bases for J; bases not matched to a gene: 13. The CDR3 totals 18 residues. The CDR3 loop is CASSYGVTGLVSTDTQYF. The CDR3 DNA reads as TGTGCCAGCAGTTACGGGGTGACGGGACTAGTGTCGACAGATACGCAGTATTTT.

The J gene is TRBJ1-3, the V gene TRBV23-1; D is undetermined. TRBV23-1 is assigned to the ORF class and has an uncertain function. Trimming pared 2 bases from V and 1 base from J, leaving 6 bases between. The CDR3 has 14 residues. CDR3 region: CASSQLASGNTIYF. The CDR3 nucleotides are TGCGCCAGCAGTCAACTCGCGTCTGGAAACACCATATATTTT.

The V gene is TRBV29-1, the J gene TRBJ2-7, with 9 bases identical to TRBD1. V lost 5 bases to trimming and J lost 1 base; unmatched junction nucleotides: 6. CDR3 length: 14 residues. CDR1 is SQVTM and CDR2 is ANQGSEA in the germline V gene. The CDR3 is CSVTDGQGSYEQYF. The CDR3 bases are TGCAGCGTTACCGACGGACAGGGGTCCTACGAGCAGTACTTC.

The genes are TRBV25-1 and TRBJ1-2, with 10 bases matching TRBD1. CDR1 and CDR2 from the germline V gene are MGHDK and SYGVNS. The junction had 4 bases not matched to a gene; V was cut back by 2 bases and J by 7 bases. The CDR3 sequence is 14 residues long. The CDR3 DNA reads as TGTGCCAGCAGTGAACGTGGGACAGGGGCTGGCTACACCTTC. Protein: CASSERGTGAGYTF.

This clone was recorded once. J is TRBJ1-6 and V is TRBV10-3, with D hard to call. Germline values: CDR1 ENHRY, CDR2 SYGVKD. CDR3 length: 13 residues. Deletions cut 6 bases from V and 8 bases from J, with 11 bases between. CDR3 region: CAIRGKIDSPLHF. CDR3 nucleotide sequence: TGTGCCATCAGGGGCAAGATAGATTCACCCCTCCACTTT.

V usage is TRBV5-1 and J usage is TRBJ2-1; 8 bases align to TRBD1. This CDR3 contains 14 residues. V trimming: 4 bases; J trimming: 9 bases; junction bases outside the gene matches: 9. Germline V CDR1 and CDR2: SGHRS, YFSETQ. CDR3 sequence (DNA): TGCGCCAGCAGCACGTGGACAGGGTTTGGTGAGCAGTTCTTC. It codes for CASSTWTGFGEQFF.

This chain joins TRBV6-1 and TRBJ1-3; D not resolved. V was pared by 2 bases and J by 2 bases, with 10 bases between. Germline V gene sequence: CDR1 MNHNS, CDR2 SASEGT. The CDR3 is 15 amino acids. CDR3 region: CASSELTMTGNTIYF. The CDR3, as DNA: TGTGCCAGCAGTGAACTAACGATGACTGGAAACACCATATATTTT.

V gene TRBV28 combines with J gene TRBJ1-5; 8 bases align to TRBD1. The CDR3 sequence is 16 residues long. Germline V gene sequence: CDR1 MDHEN, CDR2 SYDVKM. With 6 bases clipped from V and 1 base from J, the junction kept 8 bases outside the gene matches. CDR3 sequence reads: CASSFQGAGSNQPQHF. CDR3 in DNA: TGTGCCAGCAGCTTCCAGGGGGCGGGGAGCAATCAGCCCCAGCATTTT.

The V and J genes are TRBV29-1 and TRBJ2-7, with D perhaps matching TRBD1 (6 bases). The V end was cut by 7 bases, the J end by 6 bases, with 13 bases between. Germline V gene data show CDR1 as SQVTM and CDR2 as ANQGSEA. This CDR3 region has 11 residues. CDR3 sequence reads: CSAPIGGEQYF. The DNA for the CDR3 is TGCAGCGCCCCGATAGGGGGCGAGCAGTACTTC.

V usage is TRBV28 and J usage is TRBJ2-1, with 7 bases identical to TRBD2. V shed 6 bases, J shed 10 bases, and the junction held 6 bases outside the gene matches. CDR3 length equals 12 residues. In germline, CDR1 is MDHEN, CDR2 SYDVKM. CDR3 in DNA: TGTGCCAGCAGGGGGACTACGGCAGAGCAGTTCTTC. This translates into CASRGTTAEQFF.

The chain uses TRBV30 and TRBJ2-5, with D unclear. Germline values: CDR1 GTSNPN, CDR2 SVGIG (reference sequence). The CDR3 spans 11 residues. V shed 1 base and J shed 4 bases, with 4 bases lying between them. CDR3 loop: CAWSAVETQYF. In nucleotides, the CDR3 is TGTGCCTGGAGTGCGGTAGAGACCCAGTACTTC.

In its sample, this clone was seen once. The genes are TRBV4-3 and TRBJ1-2, with TRBD1 identical over 10 bases. Trimming at V came to 0 bases and at J to 8 bases, leaving 6 bases not matched to a gene. The CDR3 runs 15 residues. The germline CDR1 and CDR2 sequences are LGHNA and YSLEER. In DNA form, the CDR3 reads TGCGCCAGCAGCCAAGAGGGACAGGGGACTGGAGGCTACACCTTC. This encodes CASSQEGQGTGGYTF.

This sequence joins TRBV28 and TRBJ2-3; D perhaps matches TRBD2 (6 bases). Trimming shortened V by 5 bases and J by 1 base, and 13 bases separated the two germline ends. This CDR3 spans 15 amino acids. Per germline, CDR1 MDHEN and CDR2 SYDVKM. The CDR3 DNA is TGTGCCAGCAGTACTCTAGCGTGGGGCACAGATACGCAGTATTTT. Protein: CASSTLAWGTDTQYF.

The chain employs TRBV29-1 and TRBJ1-4; 7 nucleotides agree with TRBD1. The CDR3 has 13 residues. The germline V gene encodes CDR1 SQVTM and CDR2 ANQGSEA. V shed 4 bases, J shed 4 bases, and the junction held 3 bases outside the gene matches. DNA of the CDR3: TGCAGCGTTGTACGGGACAGTAATGAAAAACTGTTTTTT. The encoded protein is CSVVRDSNEKLFF.

The rearrangement links TRBV30 to TRBJ2-3; 10 bases fit TRBD1. The ends lost 1 base at V and 10 bases at J; junction bases unmatched: 11. The CDR3 covers 15 residues. In germline, CDR1 is GTSNPN, CDR2 SVGIG (reference sequence). CDR3 coding DNA: TGTGCCTGGAGTGCCGGGACAGGGGTTTACCGCCCGCAGTATTTT. Its translation is CAWSAGTGVYRPQYF.

The chain recombines TRBV3-1 (or the pseudogene TRBV3-2) with TRBJ2-5; 7 bases line up with TRBD2. V was pared by 1 base and J by 3 bases, with 5 bases of the junction left unmatched. The CDR3 contains 15 residues. The germline V gene encodes CDR1 LGHDT and CDR2 YNNKEL (reference sequence). As DNA, the CDR3 is TGTGCCAGCAGCCAAGCATCTCTAGCGGAAGAGACCCAGTACTTC. It translates to CASSQASLAEETQYF.

CDR3 nucleotide sequence: TGCAGCGTTGTTAGGGGGCCAACTGAAGCTTTCTTT. Its protein is CSVVRGPTEAFF. The chain recombines TRBV29-1 with TRBJ1-1; 7 bases agree with TRBD1. The CDR3 length is 12 residues. After removal of 4 bases from V and 5 bases from J, the junction contained 4 bases not matched to a gene. Germline assignment: CDR1 SQVTM and CDR2 ANQGSEA.

V gene TRBV18 combines with J gene TRBJ2-5, with 9 nucleotides matching TRBD2. Trimming at V came to 1 base and at J to 4 bases, leaving 4 bases not matched to a gene. The CDR3 is made up of 15 amino acids. In germline, CDR1 is KGHSH, CDR2 LQKENI. CDR3 residues: CASSPLSGSIETQYF. CDR3 in DNA: TGTGCCAGCTCACCACTTAGCGGGAGTATAGAGACCCAGTACTTC.

The chain uses TRBV6-5 and TRBJ2-1, with 7 positions matching TRBD2. This CDR3 spans 16 amino acids. Germline CDR1 is MNHEY and CDR2 is SVGAGI. The V and J ends lost 0 bases and 6 bases, in that order; junction bases with no gene match: 8. CDR3 loop: CASSYSDSGDSNEQFF. CDR3 in DNA: TGTGCCAGCAGTTACTCCGACAGCGGGGACTCCAATGAGCAGTTCTTC.